The present T cell receptor gamma chain was sequenced within a study of γδ T cells in repeated Plasmodium falciparum infection. The wider study: The natural-infection arm compared Malian children under seasonal malaria with matched Australian children.

Gammadelta T cells were flow-sorted from PBMC into Vgamma9/Vdelta2+ and Vdelta2-negative populations for bulk analysis. This clone was recorded at least ten times. Its matching antigen is unknown. The protein that TCRdb holds for this DNA derives from a much larger clone and differs from the translated DNA at residue 13, which likely indicates a read error; the protein shown here is translated from the DNA. TCRdb repeated clone calling on the multiplex PCR reads with CATT. This sample has about 14,000 gamma-chain clones, with 1.5% to 2% found just once. Germline loops: CDR1 GITISATS, CDR2 ISYDGTV (reference sequence). CDR3 size: 16 residues. Study-level findings and limits: Vgamma9/Vdelta2+ T cells showed a stable polyclonal repertoire with shared TCRgamma sequences. Compared with Australian children, Malian Vdelta2-negative repertoires seemed more clonal, less diverse, less shared.

Material: gamma-delta T cells from blood. This sequence was found in a pool of human donors (malaria-infected and uninfected, not separated). The rearrangement uses TRGV9 and TRGJP. In DNA, the CDR3 is TGTGCCTTGTGGGGCAGTAAAGAGTTGGGCAAAAAAGTCAAGGTATTT. Its translation is CALWGSKELGKKVKVF.